The next 26 T cell receptor beta chains were all read from a single sample in a study of blood T cells in healthy people across ages. Alongside a J-beta primer mix, a sample-barcoded 5' primer served in a second PCR lasting roughly 7 to 11 cycles. Via MiXCR, TCRdb re-called the 5' RACE reads, giving one row per CDR3 protein. In the table there are some 800,000 distinct CDR3 sequences, roughly 25% of which are singletons. These same data were also listed under a study on T cells of mothers and their children.

What was sequenced was blood. These receptors were collected from a boy younger than 18 in good health.

The chain combines TRBV18 with TRBJ2-7, with D possibly being TRBD1 (6 bases). The CDR3 length is 13 residues. The germline V gene has CDR1 KGHSH and CDR2 LQKENI. Deletions cut 3 bases from V and 6 bases from J, with 12 bases between. In nucleotides, the CDR3 is TGTGCCAGCTCACCCACGGGACAACCCGAGCAGTACTTC. The encoded protein is CASSPTGQPEQYF.

The chain employs TRBV6-1 and TRBJ2-2; D is ambiguous. This CDR3 contains 14 residues. Germline assignment: CDR1 MNHNS and CDR2 SASEGT. Trimming removed 5 bases from V and 6 bases from J, with 13 bases in between. The CDR3 DNA reads as TGTGCCAGCAGTCAAGGCGCCTTCCCCGGGGAGCTGTTTTTT. As protein: CASSQGAFPGELFF.

This rearrangement joins TRBV19 to TRBJ2-5, with D possibly being TRBD1 (6 bases). The J call may not be correct, given that the DNA end is closer to TRBJ2-1. CDR3 length: 13 residues. From germline, CDR1 is LNHDA and CDR2 SQIVND (reference sequence). CDR3 sequence: CASSGQIDNEQFF. The CDR3 coding sequence is TGTGCCAGTAGCGGACAGATCGACAATGAGCAGTTCTTC.

The gene calls are TRBV20-1 and TRBJ2-3; 7 nucleotides line up with TRBD1. The CDR3 runs 14 residues. Germline V CDR1 and CDR2: DFQATT, SNEGSKA (reference sequence). The trim removed 6 bases at V and 1 base at J, leaving 7 bases unmatched. In nucleotides, the CDR3 is TGCAGTGCCCCTACAGGGGTAGGCACAGATACGCAGTATTTT. Its translation is CSAPTGVGTDTQYF.

V is TRBV6-5 and J is TRBJ1-2; a possible D gene is TRBD1 (6 bases). Germline lookup yields CDR1 MNHEY and CDR2 SVGAGI. This CDR3 spans 15 amino acids. V was pared by 0 bases and J by 3 bases, with 11 bases between. The CDR3 loop reads CASSYSSGGHYGYTF. The CDR3 DNA reads as TGTGCCAGCAGTTACTCGTCCGGGGGGCACTATGGCTACACCTTC.

This sequence joins TRBV3-1 and TRBJ1-5; D remains ambiguous. The CDR3 runs 15 residues. V dropped 0 bases and J dropped 3 bases, with 9 bases sitting between them. CDR1 and CDR2 from the germline V gene are LGHDT and YNNKEL (reference sequence). The CDR3 coding sequence is TGTGCCAGCAGCCAAGATCGGTGGGTCAATCAGCCCCAGCATTTT. It specifies CASSQDRWVNQPQHF.

The chain combines TRBV12-3 or TRBV12-4 with TRBJ2-5; TRBD1 or TRBD2 may be the D gene (6 bases each). TRBJ2-1 matches the DNA end more closely, so the J call is doubtful. This CDR3 region has 15 residues. The CDR3 DNA sequence: TGTGCCAGCAGCCTGGGGGCACTCAAAGGAGGGGAGCAGTTCTTC. It yields the protein CASSLGALKGGEQFF.

This clonotype was observed at least ten times. The chain couples TRBV20-1 to TRBJ2-5, with 10 nucleotides matching TRBD1. The trim removed 2 bases at V and 5 bases at J, leaving 8 bases unmatched. Germline CDR1 is DFQATT and CDR2 is SNEGSKA (reference sequence). The CDR3 sequence is 15 residues long. This CDR3 is CSARHPGQGVETQYF. The CDR3 DNA follows: TGCAGTGCTAGACACCCCGGACAGGGGGTGGAGACCCAGTACTTC.

This clonotype was observed a handful of times. The gene calls are TRBV4-1 and TRBJ1-3, with unresolved D. The germline V and J ends were trimmed by 4 bases and 7 bases, with 20 bases remaining between them. Germline CDR1 MGHRA, CDR2 YSYEKL. The CDR3 totals 16 residues. CDR3 nucleotide sequence: TGCGCCAGCAGCCCCTGGATTGGAGTCACCGGGAACACCATATATTTT. As protein: CASSPWIGVTGNTIYF.

This clonotype was picked up a small number of times. This chain connects TRBV7-2 to TRBJ2-7, with TRBD2 identical over 11 bases. The length of the CDR3 is 14 residues. V lost 5 bases and J lost 5; bases outside the gene matches: 5. Germline values: CDR1 SGHTA, CDR2 FQGNSA. In nucleotides, the CDR3 is TGTGCCAGCAGCCCGACTAGCGGGGCAAACGAGCAGTACTTC. It specifies CASSPTSGANEQYF.

Comment on this clonotype: Relative to the germline gene, one junction end is altered; a read error may explain this. The chain uses TRBV29-1 and TRBJ2-3; 10 nucleotides agree with TRBD1. The germline gives CDR1 SQVTM, CDR2 ANQGSEA. The CDR3 contains 15 residues. Written as DNA, the CDR3 is TGCAGCGTCGAAGGACAGGGGGGAAGGGCAGATACGCAGTATTTT. Encoded protein: CSVEGQGGRADTQYF.

This sequence joins TRBV6-6 and TRBJ1-1; TRBD1 might be the D (5 bases). Germline-derived CDR1 and CDR2 are MNHNY and SVGAGI (reference sequence). Deletions cut 2 bases from V and 6 bases from J, with 13 bases between. The CDR3 is 14 residues long. For the CDR3, the DNA is TGTGCCAGCAGTTACGGCCGGGACCTCCCTGAAGCTTTCTTT. It specifies CASSYGRDLPEAFF.

V is TRBV29-1 and J is TRBJ2-7; possibly TRBD2 for D (6 bases). V lost 5 bases to trimming and J lost 1 base, with 9 bases between them. The CDR3 extends over 12 amino acids. Germline CDR1 reads SQVTM; CDR2 reads ANQGSEA. The CDR3 sequence is CSVLAESYEQYF. The CDR3 nucleotides are TGCAGCGTTTTAGCGGAGTCCTACGAGCAGTACTTC.

This clonotype was counted between two and nine times. The chain couples TRBV7-2 to TRBJ2-7; perhaps TRBD1 as D (5 bases). Germline assignment: CDR1 SGHTA and CDR2 FQGNSA. Trimming took off 0 bases at V and 3 bases at J, with 9 bases between the two ends. The CDR3 extends over 14 amino acids. CDR3 residues: CASSLARGHYEQYF. DNA for the CDR3: TGTGCCAGCAGCTTAGCGCGCGGACACTACGAGCAGTACTTC. Full variable domain (rest looked up from reference TRBV7-2 and TRBJ2-7): GAGVSQSPSNKVTEKGKDVELRCDPISGHTALYWYRQSLGQGLEFLIYFQGNSAPDKSGLPSDRFSAERTGGSVSTLTIQRTQQEDSAVYLCASSLARGHYEQYFGPGTRLTVT.

V gene TRBV20-1 combines with J gene TRBJ1-5; tentative D call: TRBD1 (6 bases). Germline V gives CDR1 DFQATT, CDR2 SNEGSKA (reference sequence). V lost 5 bases to trimming and J lost 0 bases, with 17 bases between them. The CDR3 totals 16 residues. DNA of the CDR3: TGCAGTGCTTGGCAAGGACAGCGCTTTAGCAATCAGCCCCAGCATTTT. Protein sequence: CSAWQGQRFSNQPQHF.

The chain employs TRBV4-3 and TRBJ2-2; 8 positions agree with TRBD2. Losses at the gene ends were 0 bases for V and 6 bases for J; bases not matched to a gene: 6. The V gene's germline CDR1 is LGHNA and CDR2 YSLEER. This CDR3 has 16 amino acids. This CDR3 is CASSQDSGGGAGELFF. The DNA for the CDR3 is TGCGCCAGCAGCCAAGATTCGGGGGGGGGTGCCGGGGAGCTGTTTTTT.

The chain combines TRBV20-1 with TRBJ2-3, with unresolved D. The ends were cut back, 6 bases at V and 3 bases at J, with 19 bases in the middle. There are 15 residues in the CDR3. CDR1 is DFQATT, CDR2 SNEGSKA, per germline (reference sequence). The CDR3 is CSAVSPRSATDTQYF. DNA of the CDR3: TGCAGTGCGGTCAGTCCCCGAAGCGCGACAGATACGCAGTATTTT.

The chain links TRBV28 to TRBJ1-1; D is perhaps TRBD1 (5 bases). The CDR3 extends over 15 amino acids. Germline CDR1 is MDHEN and CDR2 is SYDVKM. Trimming removed 3 bases at V and 5 bases at J, with 16 bases between. The CDR3 loop reads CASSLRARGRTEAFF. CDR3 nucleotides: TGTGCCAGCAGTTTGAGGGCGAGGGGACGAACTGAAGCTTTCTTT.

This clonotype has only one observation. The chain combines TRBV11-2 with TRBJ1-5; D ambiguous. The CDR3 runs to 13 residues. Germline V CDR1 and CDR2: SGHAT, FQNNGV. V was clipped by 0 bases and J by 8 bases, with 8 bases between them. CDR3 protein: CASSLERKKPQHF. CDR3 bases: TGTGCCAGCAGCTTAGAGAGAAAAAAGCCCCAGCATTTT.

V and J are TRBV7-9 and TRBJ2-5, with D tentatively TRBD1 or TRBD2 (6 bases each). V gave up 5 bases and J gave up 5 bases, with 15 bases separating them. The CDR3 contains 14 residues. Germline V gene data show CDR1 as SEHNR and CDR2 as FQNEAQ (reference sequence). For the CDR3, the DNA is TGTGCCAGCAGCGGAGGGGGAGGCCGCGAGACCCAGTACTTC. It encodes CASSGGGGRETQYF.

The rearrangement links TRBV14 to TRBJ2-7; the D gene is possibly TRBD2 (6 bases). The V end lost 0 bases, the J end lost 4 bases, and 16 bases lay between the germline ends. The CDR3 is 16 residues long. Germline V gene sequence: CDR1 SGHDN, CDR2 FVKESK. As DNA, the CDR3 is TGTGCCAGCAGCCAAGAGATGGAGGGTCGGGGTTACGAGCAGTACTTC. It translates to CASSQEMEGRGYEQYF. Full variable domain (remainder filled in from reference TRBV14 and TRBJ2-7): EAGVTQFPSHSVIEKGQTVTLRCDPISGHDNLYWYRRVMGKEIKFLLHFVKESKQDESGMPNNRFLAERTGGTYSTLKVQPAELEDSGVYFCASSQEMEGRGYEQYFGPGTRLTVT.

With regard to this clonotype: At one end the junction does not follow the germline gene, possibly because of a read error. V is TRBV7-9 and J is TRBJ2-6; possible D gene TRBD1, 5 bases. The germline gives CDR1 SEHNR, CDR2 FQNEAQ (reference sequence). The CDR3 contains 17 residues. CDR3 nucleotides: TGTGCCAGTAGCTCCATGGGGCCGGCCTCTGGGGCCAACGTCCTGACTTTC. Its protein product is CASSSMGPASGANVLTF. The variable domain in full, completed from reference TRBV7-9 and TRBJ2-6, reads DTGVSQNPRHKITKRGQNVTFRCDPISEHNRLYWYRQTLGQGPEFLTYFQNEAQLEKSRLLSDRFSAERPKGSFSTLEIQRTEQGDSAMYLCASSSMGPASGANVLTFGAGSRLTVL.

V and J are TRBV5-6 and TRBJ2-1; TRBD2 is a possible D gene (8 bases). The CDR3 is 19 amino acids. The germline V gene has CDR1 SGHDT and CDR2 YYEEEE. Trimming cost V 3 bases and J 0 bases, with 22 bases left between them. CDR3 nucleotide sequence: TGTGCCAGCAGCTCATATTTCTTGACAGGGACTAGCTCCTACAATGAGCAGTTCTTC. It specifies CASSSYFLTGTSSYNEQFF.

This clonotype was counted only a few times. A read error may produce the germline difference seen at one junction end. This chain's CDR3 is CASSQGYRRAPGF. The CDR3 DNA sequence: TGTGCCAGCAGCCAAGGCTACCGGAGGGCGCCGGGATTC. This chain links TRBV3-1 with TRBJ2-7, with D possibly matching TRBD2 (6 bases). The length of the CDR3 is 13 residues. Germline values: CDR1 LGHDT, CDR2 YNNKEL (reference sequence).

This clonotype has more than one count but fewer than ten. The V call is TRBV7-9, the J call TRBJ2-3; TRBD2 agrees at 8 bases. CDR3 length: 14 residues. Unmatched junction bases numbered 4, after V lost 6 bases and J lost 2 bases. The germline gives CDR1 SEHNR, CDR2 FQNEAQ (reference sequence). The CDR3 region has the DNA TGTGCCAGCAGTCCGACTAGCGTCACAGATACGCAGTATTTT. It is translated as CASSPTSVTDTQYF.

This clonotype was observed a handful of times. This rearrangement joins TRBV25-1 to TRBJ2-3, with D perhaps matching TRBD1 (5 bases). The CDR3 is 15 residues long. Germline V gene lookup returns CDR1 MGHDK and CDR2 SYGVNS. Deletions cut 1 base from V and 3 bases from J, with 11 bases between. The CDR3 sequence: CASSESPGSTDTQYF. CDR3 DNA: TGTGCCAGCAGTGAATCCCCAGGGTCGACAGATACGCAGTATTTT.